The 6 T cell receptor beta chains presented below share a single source sample, sequenced in a study of shared clonotypes between healthy human individuals. Method: immunoSEQ multiplex PCR; TCRdb's copy keeps in-frame clones and lacks some. There are around 1.1 million clones in the sample; roughly 74% occur only once, and roughly 0.61% lies in the top ten. Sequencing input: memory CD4+ T cells from PBMCs. Subset of the sample: CD45RA-negative fraction. The receptor source for this set is a man aged 18 to 29 in good health. Some clones in this sample may be carry-over from other donors' samples.

The V and J genes are TRBV18 and TRBJ2-5; the D gene is possibly TRBD2 (5 bases). CDR3 length equals 15 residues. The germline gives CDR1 KGHSH, CDR2 LQKENI. V dropped 2 bases and J dropped 1 base, with 11 bases sitting between them. The CDR3 region has the DNA TGTGCCAGCTCACCAGACTATGGACCCCAAGAGACCCAGTACTTC. Protein product: CASSPDYGPQETQYF.

The chain is built from TRBV13 and TRBJ1-1, with 8 bases aligning to TRBD1. CDR3 length equals 15 residues. The V gene end was trimmed by 3 bases and the J gene end by 1 base; junction bases not matched to a gene: 4. Germline CDR1 and CDR2: PRHDT and FYEKMQ (reference sequence). The CDR3 nucleotides are TGTGCCAGCAGCTTTACCGGGACAGGGAACACTGAAGCTTTCTTT. Its protein product is CASSFTGTGNTEAFF.

This clone was observed once. The gene calls are TRBV18 and TRBJ2-7, with D hard to call. This CDR3 comprises 15 residues. From germline, CDR1 is KGHSH and CDR2 LQKENI. Between the trimmed V and J ends, which lost 2 bases and 8 bases, there was a span of 19 bases. CDR3 in amino acids: CASSPLSIGPTKQYF. CDR3 in DNA: TGTGCCAGCTCACCATTGTCAATAGGGCCTACGAAGCAGTACTTC.

The V gene is TRBV4-1, the J gene TRBJ2-3; 15 nucleotides match TRBD2. The CDR3 length is 19 residues. J lost 3 bases, V lost 3 bases, and 10 bases had no gene match. Germline V gives CDR1 MGHRA, CDR2 YSYEKL. CDR3 in DNA: TGCGCCAGCAGCCACGAGTGGGGACTAGCGGGAGGAAGAACAGATACGCAGTATTTT. Protein product: CASSHEWGLAGGRTDTQYF.

The rearrangement joins TRBV4-3 to TRBJ1-2, with D tentatively TRBD1 (5 bases). The CDR3 loop spans 14 amino acids. Germline V lookup: CDR1 LGHNA, CDR2 YSLEER. Trimming removed 8 bases from V and 8 bases from J, with 21 bases in between. The CDR3, as DNA: TGCGCCAGCCGCGAGCTTGGGGGGAAGAGGGGCTACACCTTC. This encodes CASRELGGKRGYTF.

This clone has ten or more counts. This chain uses TRBV5-1 with TRBJ2-7; the D gene could be TRBD1 or TRBD2 (6 bases each). Trimming stripped 4 bases from V and 6 bases from J, with 14 bases between. The CDR3 runs 13 residues. Germline V gene sequence: CDR1 SGHRS, CDR2 YFSETQ. The CDR3 here is CASSAGHEGEQYF. CDR3 sequence (DNA): TGCGCCAGCAGCGCGGGACACGAGGGCGAGCAGTACTTC.